This T cell receptor beta chain was sequenced during a study of graft-versus-host responses after intestinal transplantation. About the study: Recipients received multivisceral, liver-intestinal, or isolated intestinal transplants.

The CDR3 runs 14 residues. From germline, CDR1 is SGHTS and CDR2 YDEGEE. Trimming removed 0 bases from V and 6 bases from J, with 9 bases in between. As concerns this clone: What it binds is unknown.

The table came from immunoSEQ multiplex PCR; TCRdb's copy has only in-frame clones and leaves some out. Of tens of thousands of clones listed, roughly 88% were seen once; the top ten hold 0.11%. Sequences were derived from unstimulated CD4+ T cells sorted from spleen or lymph node cells, sampled before intestinal transplant. V is TRBV5-8 and J is TRBJ2-2; a weak D match, TRBD1 (6 bases). This TCR came from a human donor who received an intestinal transplant. Here the CDR3 reads CASSLGAGAGELFF. The CDR3 bases are TGTGCCAGCAGCTTGGGGGCAGGGGCCGGGGAGCTGTTTTTT.